This T cell receptor (beta chain) was recorded in a study of vaccination effects on CD4 cells after COVID-19. The study's findings and limits: Early post-infection timepoints were absent, and convalescent patients were few.

Viral peptide pool expansion of antigen-specific CD4+ T cells preceded sequencing in the ViraFEST assay. Following a 10-day culture, CD4+ T cells were purified. Having tested negative for nucleocapsid antibodies, the vaccine recipients showed no prior SARS-CoV-2 infection. This clone was counted a few times. Antigen unknown. The table came from immunoSEQ multiplex PCR; TCRdb's copy has only in-frame clones and leaves some out. The sample includes about 24,000 clones, over 55% of them seen just once. Trimming took off 0 bases at V and 15 bases at J, with 9 bases between the two ends. From germline, CDR1 is ENHRY and CDR2 SYGVKD. The CDR3 extends over 11 amino acids.

The rearrangement links TRBV10-3 to TRBJ2-1; no firm D call. Specimen: CD4+ T cells from PBMCs cultured with HCoV-OC43 spike peptides, collected before COVID-19 vaccination. As to subset: HCoV-OC43 spike overlapping peptide pool stimulation. The receptor was isolated from a human donor who received a COVID-19 vaccine. The chain's CDR3 is CAISESTVAFF. DNA for the CDR3: TGTGCCATCAGTGAGTCGACTGTGGCGTTCTTC.